The rows below give T cell receptor beta chains drawn from one sample of a study of cytomegalovirus exposure and HLA in healthy donors. Assay: immunoSEQ multiplex PCR; the TCRdb copy retains only in-frame clones and omits some. This table holds about 120,000 clones, roughly 87% found once. The sample was PBMCs. The receptors derive from a woman aged 18 to 35 in good health and CMV-seronegative. Both conserved end residues are part of each CDR3. The order of the fields is J gene, V gene, CDR3 protein.

J: TRBJ1-5
V: TRBV5-6
CDR3: CASSWGPGQGLHF

J: TRBJ1-6
V: TRBV30
CDR3: CAWRGGTGPINSPLHF

J: TRBJ2-7
V: TRBV5-1
CDR3: CASSLEGGTSFYEQYF

J: TRBJ2-7
V: TRBV6-5
CDR3: CASSWTSGKTEQYF

J: TRBJ2-1
V: TRBV6-1
CDR3: CASSVRELQTYNEQFF

J: TRBJ2-1
V: TRBV18
CDR3: CASSPGGVVSYNEQFF

J: TRBJ2-3
V: TRBV6-4
CDR3: CASSEERTDTQYF

J: NA
V: TRBV29-1
CDR3: CSVSRSSYEQYF

J: TRBJ2-4
V: TRBV4-1
CDR3: CASSGRGILDIQYF

J: TRBJ2-7
V: TRBV9
CDR3: CASSDGARYEQYF

J: TRBJ2-2
V: TRBV7-3
CDR3: CASSLTSSGGYTGELFF

J: TRBJ1-3
V: TRBV30
CDR3: CAWSTTGGSPLSGNTIYF

J: TRBJ1-2
V: TRBV7-3
CDR3: CASSLDPAGGPYGYTF

J: TRBJ1-1
V: TRBV10-3
CDR3: CAISEGERTNTEAFF

J: TRBJ2-7
V: TRBV11-1
CDR3: CASSPWEESYEQYF

J: TRBJ2-1
V: TRBV4-1
CDR3: CASSQTSLIGERFF

J: TRBJ1-1
V: TRBV5-5
CDR3: CASSSQGNTEAFF

J: TRBJ2-7
V: TRBV11-1
CDR3: CASSPLGLTIYEQYF

J: TRBJ1-1
V: TRBV18
CDR3: CASSQGSGTEAFF

J: TRBJ2-7
V: TRBV7-7
CDR3: CASSRDRGLNEQYF

J: TRBJ2-7
V: TRBV7-6
CDR3: CASSGQGSPYEQYF

J: TRBJ2-3
V: TRBV7-2
CDR3: CASSFGTGADTQYF

J: TRBJ1-4
V: TRBV10-3
CDR3: CAISLTGQGGEKLFF

J: TRBJ1-6
V: TRBV13
CDR3: CASSLRDSYNSPLHF

J: TRBJ1-3
V: TRBV21-1
CDR3: CASSKGFRYHAGNTIYF

J: TRBJ2-1
V: TRBV6-4
CDR3: CASSDPVLAGIYNEQFF

J: TRBJ2-7
V: TRBV2
CDR3: CASRTQGSEQYF

J: TRBJ2-2
V: TRBV30
CDR3: CAWSVLRDSNTGELFF

J: TRBJ2-3
V: TRBV6-6
CDR3: CASSPVTDTQYF

J: TRBJ1-4
V: TRBV4-1
CDR3: CASSRGQINEKLFF

J: TRBJ2-7
V: TRBV6-5
CDR3: CASSYSTPRAYEQYF

J: TRBJ2-7
V: TRBV2
CDR3: CASSDRTGGYEQYF

J: TRBJ1-1
V: TRBV29-1
CDR3: CSVLRGGTEAFF

J: TRBJ2-7
V: TRBV6-6
CDR3: CASSYSQGAGHSEQYF

J: TRBJ2-5
V: TRBV7-3
CDR3: CASSFRVAGGRETQYF

J: TRBJ1-1
V: TRBV2
CDR3: CASSENNPENTEAFF

J: TRBJ1-1
V: TRBV7-9
CDR3: CASSFLEKNTEAFF

J: TRBJ2-1
V: TRBV11-2
CDR3: CASSLGLAGNEQFF

J: TRBJ2-3
V: TRBV30
CDR3: CAWSVRSAVIRDAQYF

J: TRBJ1-1
V: TRBV5-1
CDR3: CASTPGRGDDTEAFF

J: TRBJ1-3
V: TRBV19
CDR3: CASISRDSASGNTIYF

J: TRBJ2-7
V: TRBV4-1
CDR3: CASSQERGYEQYF

J: TRBJ2-5
V: TRBV4-2
CDR3: CASSQDQTSGGAETQYF

J: TRBJ2-2
V: TRBV2
CDR3: CASSQDRFTGELFF

J: TRBJ1-1
V: TRBV5-1
CDR3: CASSHRTGPTEAFF

J: TRBJ2-4
V: TRBV19
CDR3: CASSTRQGENSQYF

J: TRBJ1-6
V: TRBV6-4
CDR3: CASSSGGVGSPLHF

J: TRBJ2-7
V: TRBV5-6
CDR3: CASSLGYRALTYEQYF

J: TRBJ1-1
V: TRBV6-5
CDR3: CASSYDSHTEAFF

J: TRBJ1-1
V: TRBV27
CDR3: CASSLSTGVGTEAFF

J: TRBJ1-1
V: TRBV5-4
CDR3: CASSWGVAEAFF

J: TRBJ1-1
V: TRBV5-1
CDR3: CASSPGRGGNTEAFF

J: TRBJ2-5
V: TRBV7-3
CDR3: CASSVTSGGETQYF

J: TRBJ2-3
V: TRBV9
CDR3: CASSPRDLPAHTQYF